The source of this T cell receptor beta chain is a study of T cell repertoires in cytomegalovirus infection. Across the whole study: Matching HLA type and CMV infection were both indicated by public TCR beta signatures. Study results and limitations: Cumulative public TCR beta family frequency identified CMV carriers with the relevant HLA.

This clonotype was counted a few times. What it recognizes is unknown. TCRdb redid the calling of the reads with MiXCR, one entry per CDR3 protein. The sample yields 230,000 or so distinct CDR3 sequences, over 15% seen once. The CDR3 runs to 16 residues. V shed 4 bases, J shed 8 bases, and the junction held 15 bases outside the gene matches. From germline, CDR1 is PRHDT and CDR2 FYEKMQ (reference sequence). Sample: CD8+ T cells from PBMCs. The chain carries TRBV13 and TRBJ2-3; 7 positions match TRBD2. The receptor was isolated from a human donor in good health (CMV status not recorded). Some clones in this sample may be carry-over from other donors' samples. CDR3 sequence (DNA): TGTGCCAGCAGCTCTGGAGGACTAGTCCCCACTGTTACGCAGTATTTT. Its translation is CASSSGGLVPTVTQYF.